This T cell receptor beta chain was captured in a study of CD8+ T cells in alopecia areata. Study as a whole: After 6 to 18 months of tofacitinib, follow-up continued 6 months off drug.

The CDR3 runs to 11 residues. The J segment lost 12 bases and the V segment lost 5 bases, leaving 2 bases of the junction unmatched. Germline V gene lookup returns CDR1 SGHNT and CDR2 YYREEE (reference sequence). Treatment denoted: oral pan-JAK inhibitor, 5-10 mg twice daily. RNA extraction was followed by reverse transcription into cDNA, which acted as the sequencing template. The repertoire was sequenced with immunoSEQ multiplex PCR; TCRdb's copy has only in-frame clones and lacks some. Among around 170,000 clones listed, approximately 50% were seen once. This sequence was found in a human donor with alopecia areata. The input for sequencing was CD8+ T cells sorted from blood, taken between weeks 51 and 54, from a patient treated with tofacitinib. This chain connects TRBV5-4 to TRBJ1-4; 9 bases agree with TRBD1. CDR3 residues: CASRGQGELFF. The CDR3 nucleotides are TGTGCCAGCAGGGGACAGGGAGAACTGTTTTTT.